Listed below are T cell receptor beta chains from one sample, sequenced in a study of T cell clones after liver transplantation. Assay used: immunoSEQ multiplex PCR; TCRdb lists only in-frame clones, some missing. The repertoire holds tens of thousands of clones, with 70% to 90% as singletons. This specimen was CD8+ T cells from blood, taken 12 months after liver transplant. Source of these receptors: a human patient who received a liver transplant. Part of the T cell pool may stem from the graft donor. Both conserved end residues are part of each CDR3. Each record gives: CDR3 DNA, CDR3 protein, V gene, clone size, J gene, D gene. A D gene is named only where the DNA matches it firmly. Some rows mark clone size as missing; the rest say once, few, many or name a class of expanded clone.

DNA: TGTGCCAGCAGTGGGGGAGAGTGGATCTCCTCTGGGGCCAACGTCCTGACTTTC
CDR3: CASSGGEWISSGANVLTF
V: TRBV6-1
size: once
J: TRBJ2-6
D: .

DNA: TGTGCCAGTAGTATAACGGGCAATGAGCAGTTCTTC
CDR3: CASSITGNEQFF
V: TRBV19
size: .
J: TRBJ2-1
D: .

DNA: TGTGCCATCAGTGCAGGAAGGGGGAATATGGACTATGGCTACACCTTC
CDR3: CAISAGRGNMDYGYTF
V: TRBV10-3
size: .
J: TRBJ1-2
D: .

DNA: TGTGCCAGCAGCTCCGACAGGGAGAAAAACATTCAGTACTTC
CDR3: CASSSDREKNIQYF
V: TRBV7-9
size: once
J: TRBJ2-4
D: TRBD1

DNA: TGTGCCAGCAGCGTAGTAGGGGGCGGTATGGATGAGCAGTTCTTC
CDR3: CASSVVGGGMDEQFF
V: TRBV9
size: .
J: TRBJ2-1
D: TRBD1

DNA: TGTGCCAGCAGCTTAGACGCCATCCCAGAGACCCAGTACTTC
CDR3: CASSLDAIPETQYF
V: TRBV11-2
size: .
J: TRBJ2-5
D: .

DNA: TGTGCCAGCAGCCCCGACTACGAGCAGTACTTC
CDR3: CASSPDYEQYF
V: TRBV7-9
size: .
J: TRBJ2-7
D: .

DNA: TGTGCCATCAGTGCCTCTACTGGACCGCTGAACACCGGGGAGCTGTTTTTT
CDR3: CAISASTGPLNTGELFF
V: TRBV10-3
size: few
J: TRBJ2-2
D: .

DNA: TGCGCCAGCAGCCCGGACCGGGGAGCGAACACTGAAGCTTTCTTT
CDR3: CASSPDRGANTEAFF
V: TRBV5-1
size: .
J: TRBJ1-1
D: .

DNA: TGTGCCAGCAAGGGGGGGGTCCAGGCTGAAGCTTTCTTT
CDR3: CASKGGVQAEAFF
V: TRBV2
size: .
J: TRBJ1-1
D: .

DNA: TGTGCCAGTAGTCCACAGGGGGGAACCTACGAGCAGTACTTC
CDR3: CASSPQGGTYEQYF
V: TRBV19
size: .
J: TRBJ2-7
D: TRBD1

DNA: TGTGCCAGCAGTTTTGGGACCTCTGGAAACACCATATATTTT
CDR3: CASSFGTSGNTIYF
V: TRBV28
size: .
J: TRBJ1-3
D: .

DNA: TGTGCCAGCAGGCGACAGGGAAGGGCCGGGGAGCTGTTTTTT
CDR3: CASRRQGRAGELFF
V: TRBV7-8
size: .
J: TRBJ2-2
D: TRBD1

DNA: TGTGCCAGCAGCCAAGTCGGACAGGGGGCTTTCGGAACTGAAGCTTTCTTT
CDR3: CASSQVGQGAFGTEAFF
V: TRBV4-2
size: .
J: TRBJ1-1
D: TRBD1

DNA: TGTGCCAGCAGTTTCGTGAGGGGGGATCAGCCCCAGCATTTT
CDR3: CASSFVRGDQPQHF
V: TRBV28
size: .
J: TRBJ1-5
D: .

DNA: TGTGCCAGCAGCTTAGCGGGCTACTTCAATGAGCAGTTCTTC
CDR3: CASSLAGYFNEQFF
V: TRBV11-2
size: .
J: TRBJ2-1
D: .

DNA: TGCGCCAGCAGCTTGGTACTAGCGGGAGTCTACGAGCAGTACTTC
CDR3: CASSLVLAGVYEQYF
V: TRBV5-1
size: .
J: TRBJ2-7
D: TRBD2

DNA: TGTGCCAGCAGCTTAGATGCCGGCAGGGGTTTTTACAATGAGCAGTTCTTC
CDR3: CASSLDAGRGFYNEQFF
V: TRBV11-2
size: .
J: TRBJ2-1
D: .

DNA: TGTGCCAGCAGTTTAGGGGGAATGACTTTCTTT
CDR3: CASSLGGMTFF
V: TRBV28
size: .
J: TRBJ1-1
D: .

DNA: TGCGCCAGCAGCCAAGAAGGGCGGAACTCCTACAATGAGCAGTTCTTC
CDR3: CASSQEGRNSYNEQFF
V: TRBV4-1
size: .
J: TRBJ2-1
D: .

DNA: TGTGCCAGCGCAGGGTTAACTAATGAAAAACTGTTTTTT
CDR3: CASAGLTNEKLFF
V: TRBV7-9
size: .
J: TRBJ1-4
D: .

DNA: TGTGCCAGTTTTTCGGAAGAGACCCAGTACTTC
CDR3: CASFSEETQYF
V: TRBV27
size: .
J: TRBJ2-5
D: .

DNA: TGTGCCAGCAGTTTTATGGGACAGGGCTACGAGCAGTACTTC
CDR3: CASSFMGQGYEQYF
V: TRBV28
size: .
J: TRBJ2-7
D: TRBD1

DNA: TGTGCCAGTAGTATTGGAGCAACCAGTAACTTCTTT
CDR3: CASSIGATSNFF
V: TRBV19
size: .
J: TRBJ1-1
D: .

DNA: TGTGCCAGCAGGAGGGACAGGGACTACGAGCAGTACTTC
CDR3: CASRRDRDYEQYF
V: TRBV2
size: few
J: TRBJ2-7
D: TRBD1

DNA: TGTGCCAGCGAGGACAGCTCCTACGAGCAGTACTTC
CDR3: CASEDSSYEQYF
V: TRBV6-5
size: once
J: TRBJ2-7
D: .

DNA: TGCAGCGTAGGAGATACGCAGTATTTT
CDR3: CSVGDTQYF
V: TRBV29-1
size: .
J: TRBJ2-3
D: .

DNA: TGTGCCAGCTCACGGGGACAGAAAGAAGAGACCCAGTACTTC
CDR3: CASSRGQKEETQYF
V: TRBV18
size: .
J: TRBJ2-5
D: TRBD1

DNA: TGTGCCAGCAGTTACCCCGGGGGCTCGGCTGAAGCTTTCTTT
CDR3: CASSYPGGSAEAFF
V: TRBV6-5
size: .
J: TRBJ1-1
D: .

DNA: TGTGCCGCTAGCGGCCCCGATGAGCAGTTCTTC
CDR3: CAASGPDEQFF
V: TRBV19
size: .
J: TRBJ2-1
D: TRBD2

DNA: TGTGCCAGCAGTGAGGGGAGCGGGAGTAAGGCCAAAAACATTCAGTACTTC
CDR3: CASSEGSGSKAKNIQYF
V: TRBV2
size: once
J: TRBJ2-4
D: TRBD2

DNA: TGTGCCAGCAGCGTCCGGGCCGCTCCCGGGGAGAATGAAAAACTGTTTTTT
CDR3: CASSVRAAPGENEKLFF
V: TRBV7-9
size: .
J: TRBJ1-4
D: .

DNA: TGTGCCAGCAGTTACTCGATTAATGCCGAGCAGTACTTC
CDR3: CASSYSINAEQYF
V: TRBV6-6
size: .
J: TRBJ2-7
D: .

DNA: TGTGCCAGCTCACCTCGGACAGCACCCAAGAACACTGAAGCTTTCTTT
CDR3: CASSPRTAPKNTEAFF
V: TRBV18
size: .
J: TRBJ1-1
D: .

DNA: TGTGCCAGCAGTTGGGGAACCGGGGAGCTGTTTTTT
CDR3: CASSWGTGELFF
V: TRBV27
size: few
J: TRBJ2-2
D: .

DNA: TGTGCCAGCAGCTTAGAGGCGAAGCAGGCCTTTGCCTCCTACGAGCAGTACTTC
CDR3: CASSLEAKQAFASYEQYF
V: TRBV7-6
size: .
J: TRBJ2-7
D: .

DNA: TGCGCCAGCAGTGGTACAGGGCTAGGGGAGGCTTTCTTT
CDR3: CASSGTGLGEAFF
V: TRBV10-2
size: .
J: TRBJ1-1
D: .

DNA: TGTGCCAGCAGCTTAGCAGCGGTTAGACGGCAGTTCTTC
CDR3: CASSLAAVRRQFF
V: TRBV5-6
size: medium-sized
J: TRBJ2-1
D: .

DNA: TGCAGCGTTGTCGTTCGGGGGGCGTATGGCTACACCTTC
CDR3: CSVVVRGAYGYTF
V: TRBV29-1
size: .
J: TRBJ1-2
D: .

DNA: TGTGCCAGCAGGGGGACTTTTCACAATGAGCAGTTCTTC
CDR3: CASRGTFHNEQFF
V: TRBV27
size: .
J: TRBJ2-1
D: .

DNA: TGCGCCAGCAGCCAAGTTGCAGGGAGGAATTCACCCCTCCACTTT
CDR3: CASSQVAGRNSPLHF
V: TRBV4-1
size: once
J: TRBJ1-6
D: .

DNA: TGTGCCAGCAGTTACAGCGGGAGTCGGGACGAGCAGTACTTC
CDR3: CASSYSGSRDEQYF
V: TRBV6-6
size: .
J: TRBJ2-7
D: TRBD2

DNA: TGTGCCAGCTCATCCCGTGGAGGGACAGAATACCTCGAGAATGGCTACACCTTC
CDR3: CASSSRGGTEYLENGYTF
V: TRBV18
size: .
J: TRBJ1-2
D: TRBD1

DNA: TGTGCCAGCAGTTTAAGGGGGACGCGATATGGCTACACCTTC
CDR3: CASSLRGTRYGYTF
V: TRBV28
size: .
J: TRBJ1-2
D: .

DNA: TGTGCCAGAAGCTTGGTTCTAGCGGGAGGGCCCACCTACAATGAGCAGTTCTTC
CDR3: CARSLVLAGGPTYNEQFF
V: TRBV5-3
size: .
J: TRBJ2-1
D: TRBD2

DNA: TGTGCCAGCAGCGCCGGGGTTGAGGGCGACGGGGAGCTGTTTTTT
CDR3: CASSAGVEGDGELFF
V: TRBV9
size: once
J: TRBJ2-2
D: .

DNA: TGTGCCAGACAGGGTATCGGGGAAAAACTGTTTTTT
CDR3: CARQGIGEKLFF
V: TRBV2
size: once
J: TRBJ1-4
D: .

DNA: TGTGCCAGCAGATTCCCCGGGACAGGGGATAACAATGAGCAGTTCTTC
CDR3: CASRFPGTGDNNEQFF
V: TRBV7-9
size: .
J: TRBJ2-1
D: TRBD1

DNA: TGTGCCACCAGCGCCCGGGCTAGCGGGGGGACCCAGTACTTC
CDR3: CATSARASGGTQYF
V: TRBV15
size: .
J: TRBJ2-5
D: TRBD2

DNA: TGTGCCAGCAGTTACCGATCCTCTGCCTACGAGCAGTACTTC
CDR3: CASSYRSSAYEQYF
V: TRBV6-5
size: .
J: TRBJ2-7
D: .

DNA: TGCGCCAGCAGCCCCGTAGACCGGTCTGGAAACACCATATATTTT
CDR3: CASSPVDRSGNTIYF
V: TRBV4-3
size: .
J: TRBJ1-3
D: .

DNA: TGTGCCAGCAGTTCCTACAGGGAAGAGGCCTACGAGCAGTACTTC
CDR3: CASSSYREEAYEQYF
V: TRBV28
size: .
J: TRBJ2-7
D: .

DNA: TGTGCCAGCAGTTTAACCCTGAACCCCAATGAGCAGTTCTTC
CDR3: CASSLTLNPNEQFF
V: TRBV28
size: .
J: TRBJ2-1
D: .

DNA: TGTGCCAGCAGCTTGGGGGTTCGTACTAGCGGGAATGTCGCAGATACGCAGTATTTT
CDR3: CASSLGVRTSGNVADTQYF
V: TRBV5-5
size: .
J: TRBJ2-3
D: TRBD2

DNA: TGTGCCAGCAGTTTCAACGAGCAGTACTTC
CDR3: CASSFNEQYF
V: TRBV28
size: once
J: TRBJ2-7
D: .

DNA: TGTGCCACCAGCAGAGATCGACCTACAGGCACTGAAGCTTTCTTT
CDR3: CATSRDRPTGTEAFF
V: TRBV15
size: .
J: TRBJ1-1
D: .

DNA: TGCGCCAGCAGCCAAAAAGGGGCAGGGTACCACGAGCAGTACTTC
CDR3: CASSQKGAGYHEQYF
V: TRBV4-3
size: .
J: TRBJ2-7
D: .

DNA: TGTGCCAGTACCGGCACCTCTGGGGCCAACGTCCTGACTTTC
CDR3: CASTGTSGANVLTF
V: TRBV28
size: .
J: TRBJ2-6
D: .

DNA: TGTGCCAGCAGCTTCCTCCCGGGACCGGGCATTTACGAGCAGTACTTC
CDR3: CASSFLPGPGIYEQYF
V: TRBV11-2
size: .
J: TRBJ2-7
D: .